One and the same sample provided the 27 T cell receptor beta chains below, sequenced in a study of blood T cell repertoires in COVID-19. The method was immunoSEQ multiplex PCR; TCRdb's version includes in-frame clones alone and lacks a portion of them. Of some 270,000 clones in the sample, more than 75% are singletons; the top ten hold about 10%. The sequencing sample was made of peripheral blood. Source of these receptors: a man in his forties with active or convalescent COVID-19.

The chain has TRBV9 and TRBJ1-2; D is unresolved. In germline, CDR1 is SGDLS, CDR2 YYNGEE. The CDR3 runs 17 residues. V lost 7 bases and J 6 bases, leaving 28 bases between the germline ends. CDR3 bases: TGTGCCAGCTCAAGGACTTCCTCGTTGTTCCCCCCTAATGGCTACACCTTC. As protein: CASSRTSSLFPPNGYTF.

The chain is built from TRBV28 and TRBJ1-2; D not resolved. CDR1 is MDHEN, CDR2 SYDVKM, per germline. The V end was cut by 6 bases, the J end by 4 bases, with 15 bases between. CDR3 length: 14 residues. The CDR3, as DNA: TGTGCCAGCAGATCAACTCCAAGCGGCTATGGCTACACCTTC. This gives the protein CASRSTPSGYGYTF.

The chain recombines TRBV9 with TRBJ1-1, with 7 bases matching TRBD1. The CDR3 totals 12 residues. The germline V gene encodes CDR1 SGDLS and CDR2 YYNGEE. With V trimmed by 7 bases and J by 5 bases, 5 bases remained unmatched. CDR3 protein: CASEPGGTEAFF. CDR3 sequence (DNA): TGTGCCAGCGAGCCAGGGGGGACTGAAGCTTTCTTT.

V usage is TRBV6-4 and J usage is TRBJ2-7, with D possibly being TRBD2 (6 bases). The CDR3 has 14 amino acids. V was pared by 6 bases and J by 6 bases, with 18 bases between. CDR1 is MRHNA, CDR2 SNTAGT, per germline. The CDR3 protein is CASSVDYPGAEQYF. CDR3 nucleotide sequence: TGTGCCAGCAGCGTCGACTACCCGGGAGCCGAGCAGTACTTC.

The J gene is TRBJ2-7, the V gene TRBV7-9, with 8 nucleotides matching TRBD1. Germline loops: CDR1 SEHNR, CDR2 FQNEAQ (reference sequence). This CDR3 is built from 14 residues. Trimming removed 4 bases from V and 2 bases from J; junction bases left unmatched: 4. For the CDR3, the DNA is TGTGCCAGCAGCTGGGGGGACAGGCCCTACGAGCAGTACTTC. Translation: CASSWGDRPYEQYF.

CDR3 loop: CASSLGTSGGMQETQYF. In DNA form, the CDR3 reads TGTGCCAGCAGCTTAGGGACTAGCGGGGGGATGCAAGAGACCCAGTACTTC. The rearrangement uses TRBV7-3 and TRBJ2-5, with TRBD2 matching 15 bases. CDR1 SGHTA and CDR2 FQGTGA come from the germline V gene. CDR3 length equals 17 residues. V lost 2 bases to trimming and J lost 2 bases; unmatched junction nucleotides: 3.

The chain combines TRBV6-5 with TRBJ2-2, with D possibly being TRBD1 (6 bases). CDR3 length equals 14 residues. The V end was cut by 9 bases, the J end by 2 bases, with 13 bases between. Germline CDR1 MNHEY, CDR2 SVGAGI. DNA of the CDR3: TGTGCCAGTTCAGGGGCGCTTAACACCGGGGAGCTGTTTTTT. This encodes CASSGALNTGELFF.

This chain joins TRBV9 and TRBJ2-7, with TRBD1 matching 8 bases. This CDR3 comprises 14 residues. The germline V gene has CDR1 SGDLS and CDR2 YYNGEE. V trimming: 1 base; J trimming: 4 bases; junction bases outside the gene matches: 4. Written as DNA, the CDR3 is TGTGCCAGCAGCGTACAGGGGGCGGGGTACGAGCAGTACTTC. Its protein is CASSVQGAGYEQYF.

J is TRBJ2-3 and V is TRBV7-2, with 8 bases that match TRBD2. Germline CDR1 SGHTA, CDR2 FQGNSA. With 2 bases clipped from V and 2 bases from J, the junction kept 3 bases outside the gene matches. The CDR3 consists of 15 residues. The CDR3 loop reads CASSLSGGHTDTQYF. CDR3 DNA sequence: TGTGCCAGCAGCTTAAGCGGGGGCCACACAGATACGCAGTATTTT.

Turning to this clone: Other DNA sequences in the sample encode the same CDR3. J is TRBJ2-5 and V is TRBV5-1; no reliable D call. Germline lookup yields CDR1 SGHRS and CDR2 YFSETQ. This CDR3 is 14 amino acids long. The V end lost 0 bases, the J end lost 1 base, and 7 bases lay between the germline ends. The CDR3 DNA reads TGCGCCAGCAGCTTGGGTGTACTCCAAGAGACCCAGTACTTC. It codes for CASSLGVLQETQYF. Combining the CDR3 with reference TRBV5-1 and TRBJ2-5 gives the whole variable domain KAGVTQTPRYLIKTRGQQVTLSCSPISGHRSVSWYQQTPGQGLQFLFEYFSETQRNKGNFPGRFSGRQFSNSRSEMNVSTLELGDSALYLCASSLGVLQETQYFGPGTRLLVL.

The rearrangement uses TRBV7-9 and TRBJ2-3; D remains unclear. The CDR3 totals 13 residues. The V and J ends lost 4 bases and 2 bases respectively, with 7 bases between them. Germline assignment: CDR1 SEHNR and CDR2 FQNEAQ (reference sequence). DNA of the CDR3: TGTGCCAGCAGCTCCCCACTCACAGATACGCAGTATTTT. This gives the protein CASSSPLTDTQYF.

This clone was found once. V is TRBV5-1 and J is TRBJ2-3; the match to TRBD2 covers 7 bases. CDR3 length: 13 amino acids. CDR1 SGHRS and CDR2 YFSETQ come from the germline V gene. V trimming: 0 bases; J trimming: 9 bases; junction bases outside the gene matches: 4. CDR3 region: CASSLALRGTQYF. The CDR3 DNA reads TGCGCCAGCAGCTTGGCATTGCGGGGGACGCAGTATTTT.

The chain joins TRBV9 to TRBJ1-4; 7 bases are a match to TRBD1. V dropped 2 bases and J dropped 5; count of bases not matched to a gene: 3. This CDR3 has 14 residues. Germline V gene lookup returns CDR1 SGDLS and CDR2 YYNGEE. The CDR3 region has the DNA TGTGCCAGCAGCGTGGGGACAGAGAATGAAAAACTGTTTTTT. This codes for CASSVGTENEKLFF.

The chain is built from TRBV7-3 and TRBJ2-2, with TRBD2 matching over 8 bases. The germline V gene has CDR1 SGHTA and CDR2 FQGTGA. CDR3 length: 16 amino acids. J was trimmed by 7 bases and V by 4 bases; bases with no gene match: 11. The CDR3 coding sequence is TGTGCCAGCAGCTCCCCTTCCGGGAGGGCTAACGGGGAGCTGTTTTTT. Translated: CASSSPSGRANGELFF. Based on the CDR3 plus reference TRBV7-3 and TRBJ2-2, the full variable domain is GAGVSQTPSNKVTEKGKYVELRCDPISGHTALYWYRQSLGQGPEFLIYFQGTGAADDSGLPNDRFFAVRPEGSVSTLKIQRTERGDSAVYLCASSSPSGRANGELFFGEGSRLTVL.

This chain uses TRBV10-1 with TRBJ1-5; perhaps TRBD1 as D (5 bases). V lost 3 bases and J lost 7, with 13 bases in between. The length of the CDR3 is 14 residues. Germline lookup yields CDR1 WNHNN and CDR2 SYGVQD (reference sequence). The CDR3 DNA sequence: TGCGCCAGCAGTGAAGCGGGGGTTGGGCAGCCCCAGCATTTT. It yields the protein CASSEAGVGQPQHF.

This rearrangement joins TRBV19 to TRBJ1-1, with D maybe TRBD1 (6 bases). The V gene's germline CDR1 is LNHDA and CDR2 SQIVND (reference sequence). The V and J ends lost 6 bases and 1 base respectively, with 9 bases between them. The CDR3 spans 13 residues. For the CDR3, the DNA is TGTGCCAGTAGGACAGGTCAGAACACTGAAGCTTTCTTT. Residues: CASRTGQNTEAFF.

The V and J genes are TRBV25-1 and TRBJ2-1; D remains unclear. The CDR3 is 11 residues long. V was cut by 6 bases and J by 5 bases, with 5 bases left in between. The germline V gene has CDR1 MGHDK and CDR2 SYGVNS. The CDR3 nucleotides are TGTGCCAGCAGGGCCCACAATGAGCAGTTCTTC. This translates into CASRAHNEQFF.

The chain employs TRBV7-3 and TRBJ2-6; TRBD2 agrees at 8 bases. CDR3 length equals 17 residues. Germline V gene sequence: CDR1 SGHTA, CDR2 FQGTGA. With V trimmed by 0 bases and J by 4 bases, 5 bases remained unmatched. The CDR3 sequence is CASSLTPPGGGANVLTF. Written as DNA, the CDR3 is TGTGCCAGCAGCTTAACCCCCCCGGGAGGGGGGGCCAACGTCCTGACTTTC.

The chain combines TRBV4-2 with TRBJ2-7; TRBD1 matches at 9 bases. J lost 4 bases, V lost 1 base, and 5 bases had no gene match. Germline values: CDR1 LGHNA, CDR2 YNFKEQ. This CDR3 comprises 15 residues. The CDR3 region is CASSQGSQGAYEQYF. CDR3 sequence (DNA): TGTGCCAGCAGCCAAGGCTCACAGGGGGCGTACGAGCAGTACTTC.

This clone was counted between two and nine times. CDR3 in DNA: TGTGCCACTAGACTATCGGCTCCGGGGGGTGAAAAACTGTTTTTT. Translating it yields CATRLSAPGGEKLFF. The genes are TRBV2 and TRBJ1-4; maybe TRBD1 (5 bases). Germline V CDR1 and CDR2: SNHLY, FYNNEI. This CDR3 contains 15 residues. With 10 bases removed from V and 7 bases from J, the gap between germline ends came to 22 bases. The entire variable domain, with the rest obtained from reference TRBV2 and TRBJ1-4, is as follows: EPEVTQTPSHQVTQMGQEVILRCVPISNHLYFYWYRQILGQKVEFLVSFYNNEISEKSEIFDDQFSVERPDGSNFTLKIRSTKLEDSAMYFCATRLSAPGGEKLFFGSGTQLSVL.

V is TRBV29-1 and J is TRBJ2-2; TRBD1 might be the D (6 bases). Looked up from germline, CDR1 is SQVTM and CDR2 is ANQGSEA. The CDR3 sequence is 15 residues long. V was pared by 3 bases and J by 5 bases, with 16 bases between. DNA for the CDR3: TGCAGCGTTGAGCCTCTAACAGGGTTAACCGGGGAGCTGTTTTTT. Its translation is CSVEPLTGLTGELFF.

The chain joins TRBV25-1 to TRBJ2-1, with 7 bases aligning to TRBD2. Germline trimming cut 7 bases from V and 13 bases from J; bases unmatched to any gene: 7. Per germline, CDR1 MGHDK and CDR2 SYGVNS. CDR3 size: 11 residues. The DNA of the CDR3 is TGTGCCAGCACCGCGGGCGGGAGTCAGTTCTTC. This gives the protein CASTAGGSQFF.

Concerning this clone: Distinct nucleotide sequences in the sample also encode this CDR3. The chain employs TRBV9 and TRBJ2-1; 11 bases agree with TRBD2. The J segment lost 4 bases and the V segment lost 3 bases, leaving 3 bases of the junction unmatched. The CDR3 contains 15 residues. Germline CDR1 is SGDLS and CDR2 is YYNGEE. The CDR3 reads CASSAGTSGYNEQFF. DNA of the CDR3: TGTGCCAGCAGCGCCGGGACTAGCGGTTACAATGAGCAGTTCTTC.

The chain couples TRBV30 to TRBJ2-1, with TRBD2 identical over 12 bases. CDR1 is GTSNPN and CDR2 is SVGIG in the germline V gene (reference sequence). The CDR3 has 16 amino acids. J was trimmed by 4 bases and V by 3 bases; bases with no gene match: 7. CDR3 protein: CAWSHPGTSGYNEQFF. Written as DNA, the CDR3 is TGTGCCTGGAGCCACCCCGGGACTAGCGGGTACAATGAGCAGTTCTTC.

This clone has just one count. The chain uses TRBV3-1 (or the pseudogene TRBV3-2) and TRBJ1-1; TRBD1 agrees at 7 bases. The CDR3 contains 14 residues. Germline V lookup: CDR1 LGHDT, CDR2 YNNKEL (reference sequence). The J segment lost 4 bases and the V segment lost 4 bases, leaving 6 bases of the junction unmatched. The CDR3 here is CASSRDRSSTEAFF. In DNA form, the CDR3 reads TGTGCCAGCAGCCGGGACAGATCGAGCACTGAAGCTTTCTTT.

This rearrangement joins TRBV27 to TRBJ2-1, with D possibly being TRBD2 (5 bases). V dropped 3 bases and J dropped 6 bases, with 15 bases sitting between them. The CDR3 spans 15 residues. In germline, CDR1 is MNHEY, CDR2 SMNVEV (reference sequence). The CDR3 sequence is CASSFGGGPPNEQFF. The DNA for the CDR3 is TGTGCCAGCAGTTTTGGAGGAGGCCCACCCAATGAGCAGTTCTTC.

The V gene is TRBV7-6, the J gene TRBJ2-7; weak D call: TRBD1 (6 bases). The CDR3 spans 14 residues. The germline V gene encodes CDR1 SGHVS and CDR2 FNYEAQ. Deletions cut 2 bases from V and 2 bases from J, with 10 bases between. CDR3 sequence: CASSLWDTAYEQYF. The CDR3 nucleotides read TGTGCCAGCAGCTTATGGGACACAGCCTACGAGCAGTACTTC.